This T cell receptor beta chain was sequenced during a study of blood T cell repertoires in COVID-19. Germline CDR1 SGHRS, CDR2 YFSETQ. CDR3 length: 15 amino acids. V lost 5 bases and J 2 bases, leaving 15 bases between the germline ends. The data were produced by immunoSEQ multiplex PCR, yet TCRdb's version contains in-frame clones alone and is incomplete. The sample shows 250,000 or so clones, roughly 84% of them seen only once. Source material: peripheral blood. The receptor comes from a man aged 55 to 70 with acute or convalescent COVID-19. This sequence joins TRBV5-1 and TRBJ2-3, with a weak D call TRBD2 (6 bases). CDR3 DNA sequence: TGCGCCAGCAGTCTTAGCGGAGCTCTCACAGATACGCAGTATTTT. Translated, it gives CASSLSGALTDTQYF.